The 16 T cell receptor beta chains in this list originate from one sample, sequenced in a study of neurological immune-mediated disorders. Via MiXCR, TCRdb re-called the 5' RACE reads, giving one row per CDR3 protein. The sample carries some 38,000 distinct CDR3 sequences, 11% recorded once. Time point defined: technical triplicate 1. The sample was PBMCs. The receptors originated from a man aged 55 to 70 with HTLV-1-associated myelopathy (HAM/TSP).

In this sample, this clonotype turned up many times. J is TRBJ2-1 and V is TRBV14, with a possible D match to TRBD2 (5 bases). V dropped 4 bases and J dropped 10 bases, with 11 bases sitting between them. CDR1 and CDR2 (germline): SGHDN, FVKESK. The CDR3 loop spans 12 amino acids. DNA of the CDR3: TGTGCCAGCAGCCGAGGGTTAGTCGAGCAGTTCTTC. As protein: CASSRGLVEQFF.

This clonotype was found many times. The chain has TRBV20-1 and TRBJ2-7; 9 nucleotides match TRBD1. CDR1 is DFQATT, CDR2 SNEGSKA, per germline (reference sequence). CDR3 length: 17 residues. V lost 0 bases, J lost 2 bases, and 11 bases stayed unmatched. CDR3 in amino acids: CSARDPNPGQGAYEQYF. The CDR3 DNA is TGCAGTGCTAGAGACCCTAATCCGGGACAGGGTGCCTACGAGCAGTACTTC.

The sample holds many counts of this clonotype. The rearrangement links TRBV7-9 to TRBJ2-2; possibly TRBD2 for D (6 bases). V lost 7 bases and J lost 4, with 13 bases in between. The CDR3 has 14 residues. CDR1 is SEHNR, CDR2 FQNEAQ, per germline (reference sequence). CDR3 sequence reads: CASTPPGVTGELFF. Written as DNA, the CDR3 is TGTGCCAGCACCCCCCCGGGGGTCACCGGGGAGCTGTTTTTT.

This clonotype was detected many times. V usage is TRBV6-1 and J usage is TRBJ2-2; 8 positions agree with TRBD1. Germline-derived CDR1 and CDR2 are MNHNS and SASEGT. The CDR3 is 17 amino acids. Trimming took 6 bases from V and 2 from J; bases not matched to a gene: 11. The chain's CDR3 is CASSGVRQGINTGELFF. The CDR3 DNA reads TGTGCCAGCAGCGGAGTTAGACAGGGGATTAACACCGGGGAGCTGTTTTTT.

This clonotype has at least ten counts. The chain employs TRBV20-1 and TRBJ2-1; 10 positions match TRBD2. Germline lookup yields CDR1 DFQATT and CDR2 SNEGSKA (reference sequence). This CDR3 contains 15 residues. With V trimmed by 1 base and J by 8 bases, 8 bases remained unmatched. The CDR3 DNA sequence: TGCAGTGCTAGAGGGCCCGGGCTAGCGGGAGATGAGCAGTTCTTC. Translated: CSARGPGLAGDEQFF.

This clonotype showed up many times. V and J are TRBV20-1 and TRBJ2-3; 9 bases fit TRBD2. The CDR3 is made up of 15 amino acids. Germline CDR1 reads DFQATT; CDR2 reads SNEGSKA (reference sequence). V shed 3 bases, J shed 0 bases, and the junction held 4 bases outside the gene matches. The CDR3 is CSASGTSSSTDTQYF. The CDR3 DNA sequence: TGCAGTGCTAGCGGGACTAGCTCTAGCACAGATACGCAGTATTTT.

Ten or more counts support this clonotype. The chain employs TRBV6-5 and TRBJ2-7; TRBD1 matches 10 bases. CDR1 and CDR2 (germline): MNHEY, SVGAGI. Losses at the gene ends were 2 bases for V and 5 bases for J; bases not matched to a gene: 9. The CDR3 has 16 residues. This CDR3 is CASSYRQGAFPHEQYF. CDR3 nucleotides: TGTGCCAGCAGTTACCGACAGGGGGCTTTTCCCCACGAGCAGTACTTC.

This clonotype has at least ten counts. V usage is TRBV29-1 and J usage is TRBJ1-1; D remains unclear. Germline values: CDR1 SQVTM, CDR2 ANQGSEA. The CDR3 totals 12 residues. V lost 7 bases and J 4 bases, leaving 13 bases between the germline ends. Here the CDR3 DNA reads TGCAGCGAACAGACGGATGGCACTGAAGCTTTCTTT. It is translated as CSEQTDGTEAFF.

The sample holds many counts of this clonotype. The rearrangement uses TRBV5-1 and TRBJ1-3, with D uncertain. Germline values: CDR1 SGHRS, CDR2 YFSETQ. Trimming removed 0 bases at V and 0 bases at J, with 10 bases between. The CDR3 contains 16 residues. For the CDR3, the DNA is TGCGCCAGCAGCTTGGCGGCCACCCCCTCTGGAAACACCATATATTTT. Encoded protein: CASSLAATPSGNTIYF. The full variable domain, rest sourced from reference TRBV5-1 and TRBJ1-3, is KAGVTQTPRYLIKTRGQQVTLSCSPISGHRSVSWYQQTPGQGLQFLFEYFSETQRNKGNFPGRFSGRQFSNSRSEMNVSTLELGDSALYLCASSLAATPSGNTIYFGEGSWLTVV.

This clonotype was seen ten or more times. The rearrangement links TRBV15 to TRBJ1-3; D is possibly TRBD1 (5 bases). The CDR3 has 19 amino acids. V lost 0 bases and J 6 bases, leaving 24 bases between the germline ends. The germline V gene encodes CDR1 LNHNV and CDR2 YYDKDF (reference sequence). The CDR3 protein is CATSREGRTTWKNLNTIYF. For the CDR3, the DNA is TGTGCCACCAGCAGAGAGGGCCGGACAACCTGGAAAAACTTAAACACCATATATTTT.

This clonotype was recorded many times. The chain carries TRBV28 and TRBJ2-7; the match to TRBD2 covers 8 bases. The CDR3 contains 16 residues. V was pared by 5 bases and J by 0 bases, with 9 bases of the junction left unmatched. Germline loops: CDR1 MDHEN, CDR2 SYDVKM. CDR3 amino acids: CASSPRGSGSSYEQYF. The CDR3 DNA sequence: TGTGCCAGCAGTCCTCGGGGCAGCGGGAGCTCCTACGAGCAGTACTTC.

This clonotype was counted ten times or more. The V call is TRBV6-6, the J call TRBJ1-1; possibly TRBD1 for D (6 bases). CDR3 length: 14 residues. Germline CDR1 is MNHNY and CDR2 is SVGAGI (reference sequence). V lost 8 bases, J lost 3 bases, and 16 bases lay in between. CDR3 protein: CASLDRRTDTEAFF. As DNA, the CDR3 is TGTGCCAGCCTCGACCGACGGACAGACACTGAAGCTTTCTTT.

This clonotype was seen at least ten times. This chain links TRBV4-1 with TRBJ1-2, with D hard to call. The CDR3 is 18 amino acids. In germline, CDR1 is MGHRA, CDR2 YSYEKL. Trimming left V 2 bases short and J 8 bases short, with 27 bases between. CDR3 loop: CASSQHLLRDIREGGYTF. The CDR3 bases are TGCGCCAGCAGCCAACACCTGCTCCGAGATATTAGGGAGGGAGGCTACACCTTC.

This clonotype was seen many times. The chain combines TRBV12-3 or TRBV12-4 with TRBJ1-3, with 7 bases aligning to TRBD1. This CDR3 comprises 17 residues. The V gene end was trimmed by 8 bases and the J gene end by 0 bases; junction bases not matched to a gene: 13. CDR3 coding DNA: TGTGCCAGCTTCGGGGGACAGCTTTATAGCTCTGGAAACACCATATATTTT. Its protein is CASFGGQLYSSGNTIYF.

This clonotype was seen repeatedly, ten times or more. The chain employs TRBV15 and TRBJ2-1, with D uncertain. The CDR3 contains 16 residues. Germline lookup yields CDR1 LNHNV and CDR2 YYDKDF (reference sequence). Trimming stripped 2 bases from V and 0 bases from J, with 11 bases between. The chain's CDR3 is CATSRPTTSSYNEQFF. As DNA, the CDR3 is TGTGCCACCAGCAGACCAACTACCAGCTCCTACAATGAGCAGTTCTTC.

V gene TRBV5-5 combines with J gene TRBJ2-2; D gene ambiguous. This CDR3 comprises 14 residues. V was clipped by 6 bases and J by 2 bases, with 11 bases between them. Germline V gene lookup returns CDR1 SGHKS and CDR2 YYEKEE (reference sequence). As DNA, the CDR3 is TGTGCCAGCATACCGGATAGTAACACCGGGGAGCTGTTTTTT. Translating it yields CASIPDSNTGELFF.